This T cell receptor beta chain is from a study of shared clonotypes between healthy human individuals. Study in general: CD4 naive and CD4 memory each took three plates per donor, while CD8 naive took two and CD8 memory one.

CDR3 length: 17 amino acids. CDR1 SGHKS and CDR2 YYEKEE come from the germline V gene (reference sequence). The V end lost 0 bases, the J end lost 4 bases, and 17 bases lay between the germline ends. Adult Caucasians living in Nashville, Tennessee made up all of the donors. It was into CD45RA+ naive and CD45RA-negative memory subsets that the CD4+ cells were split. Assay: immunoSEQ multiplex PCR; the TCRdb copy retains only in-frame clones and omits some. The table lists approximately 1.4 million clones, about 98% of them singletons. Input material: naive CD4+ T cells sorted from blood. Subset meaning: CD45RA+ positively selected. The rearrangement links TRBV5-5 to TRBJ1-5; a possible D gene is TRBD1 (5 bases). This receptor was obtained from a man aged 30-40 years in good health. This CDR3 is CASSLGAGHTPNQPQHF. CDR3 in DNA: TGTGCCAGCAGCTTGGGGGCGGGGCATACTCCTAATCAGCCCCAGCATTTT.